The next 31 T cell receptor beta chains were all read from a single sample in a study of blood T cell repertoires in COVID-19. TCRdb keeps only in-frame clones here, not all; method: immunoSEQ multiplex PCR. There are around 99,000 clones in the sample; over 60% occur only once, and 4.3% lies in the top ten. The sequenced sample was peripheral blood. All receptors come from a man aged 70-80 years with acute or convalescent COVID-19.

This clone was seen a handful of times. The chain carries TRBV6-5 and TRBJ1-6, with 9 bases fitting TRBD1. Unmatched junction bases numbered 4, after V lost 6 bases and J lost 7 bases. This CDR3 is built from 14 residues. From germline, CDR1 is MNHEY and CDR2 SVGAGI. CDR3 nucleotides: TGTGCCAGCAGCCGGACAGGGGAAAATTCACCCCTCCACTTT. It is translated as CASSRTGENSPLHF.

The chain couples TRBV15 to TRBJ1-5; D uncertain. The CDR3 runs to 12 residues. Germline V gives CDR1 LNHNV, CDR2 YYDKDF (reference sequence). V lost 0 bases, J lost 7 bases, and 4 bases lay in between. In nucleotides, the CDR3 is TGTGCCACCAGCAGAGATCAGCAGCCCCAGCATTTT. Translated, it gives CATSRDQQPQHF.

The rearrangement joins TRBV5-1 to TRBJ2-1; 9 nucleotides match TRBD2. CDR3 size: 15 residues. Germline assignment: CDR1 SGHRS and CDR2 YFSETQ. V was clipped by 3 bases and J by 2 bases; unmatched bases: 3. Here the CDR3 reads CASSYSGGAYNEQFF. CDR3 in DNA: TGCGCCAGCAGCTATAGCGGGGGCGCCTACAATGAGCAGTTCTTC.

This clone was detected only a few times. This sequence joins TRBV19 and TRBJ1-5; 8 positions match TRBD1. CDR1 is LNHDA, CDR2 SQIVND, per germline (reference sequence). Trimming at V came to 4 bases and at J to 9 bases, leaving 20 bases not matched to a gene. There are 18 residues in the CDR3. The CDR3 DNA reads TGTGCCAGTAGTACAGCCCGGACAGGGTTCGGTCCAGATACGCCCCAGCATTTT. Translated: CASSTARTGFGPDTPQHF. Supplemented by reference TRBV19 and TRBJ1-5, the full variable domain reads DGGITQSPKYLFRKEGQNVTLSCEQNLNHDAMYWYRQDPGQGLRLIYYSQIVNDFQKGDIAEGYSVSREKKESFPLTVTSAQKNPTAFYLCASSTARTGFGPDTPQHFGDGTRLSIL.

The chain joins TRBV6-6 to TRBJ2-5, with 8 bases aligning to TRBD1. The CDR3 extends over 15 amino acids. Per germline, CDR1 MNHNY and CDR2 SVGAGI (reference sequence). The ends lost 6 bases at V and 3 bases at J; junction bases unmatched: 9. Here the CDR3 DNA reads TGTGCCAGCAGCCCGGGTCCACAGGGGGAAGAGACCCAGTACTTC. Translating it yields CASSPGPQGEETQYF.

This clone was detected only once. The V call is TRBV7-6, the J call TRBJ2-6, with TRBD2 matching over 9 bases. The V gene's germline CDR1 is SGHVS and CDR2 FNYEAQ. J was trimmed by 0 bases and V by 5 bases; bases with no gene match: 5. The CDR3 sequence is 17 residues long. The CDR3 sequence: CASSQGLAFSGANVLTF. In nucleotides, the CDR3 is TGTGCCAGCAGCCAGGGACTAGCCTTCTCTGGGGCCAACGTCCTGACTTTC. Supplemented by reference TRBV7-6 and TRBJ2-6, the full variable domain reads GAGVSQSPRYKVTKRGQDVALRCDPISGHVSLYWYRQALGQGPEFLTYFNYEAQQDKSGLPNDRFSAERPEGSISTLTIQRTEQRDSAMYRCASSQGLAFSGANVLTFGAGSRLTVL.

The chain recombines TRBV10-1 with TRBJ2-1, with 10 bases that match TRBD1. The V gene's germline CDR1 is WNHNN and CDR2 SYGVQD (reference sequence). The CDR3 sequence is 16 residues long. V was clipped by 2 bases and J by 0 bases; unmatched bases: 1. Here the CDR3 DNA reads TGCGCCAGCAGTGAGGGACAGGGGGGCTCCTACAATGAGCAGTTCTTC. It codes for CASSEGQGGSYNEQFF.

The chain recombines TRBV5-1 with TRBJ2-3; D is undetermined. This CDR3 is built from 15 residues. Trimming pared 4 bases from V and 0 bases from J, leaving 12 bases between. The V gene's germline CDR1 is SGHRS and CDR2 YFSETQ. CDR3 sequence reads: CASSPTPTSTDTQYF. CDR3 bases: TGCGCCAGCAGCCCTACGCCTACTAGCACAGATACGCAGTATTTT.

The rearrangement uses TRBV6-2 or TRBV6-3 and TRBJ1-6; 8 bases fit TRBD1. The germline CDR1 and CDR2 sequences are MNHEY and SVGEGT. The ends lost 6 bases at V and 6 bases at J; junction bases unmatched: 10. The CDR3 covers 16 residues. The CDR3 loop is CASSLRPDRVNSPLHF. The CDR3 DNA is TGTGCCAGCAGCCTTCGACCGGACAGGGTTAATTCACCCCTCCACTTT.

Written as DNA, the CDR3 is TGTGCCAGCAGCTTAGCGCAGGGTACCCGGGGGGCTGAAGCTTTCTTT. Translation gives CASSLAQGTRGAEAFF. The V call is TRBV13, the J call TRBJ1-1, with a possible D match to TRBD1 (5 bases). The germline gives CDR1 PRHDT, CDR2 FYEKMQ (reference sequence). The ends were cut back, 1 base at V and 6 bases at J, with 18 bases in the middle. This CDR3 spans 16 amino acids. The full variable domain, with the rest looked up from reference TRBV13 and TRBJ1-1, is AAGVIQSPRHLIKEKRETATLKCYPIPRHDTVYWYQQGPGQDPQFLISFYEKMQSDKGSIPDRFSAQQFSDYHSELNMSSLELGDSALYFCASSLAQGTRGAEAFFGQGTRLTVV.

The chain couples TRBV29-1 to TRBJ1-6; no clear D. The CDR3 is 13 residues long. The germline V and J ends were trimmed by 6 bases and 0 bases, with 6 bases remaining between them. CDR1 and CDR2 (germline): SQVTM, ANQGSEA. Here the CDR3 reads CSVGDSYNSPLHF. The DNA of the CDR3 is TGCAGCGTCGGTGACTCCTATAATTCACCCCTCCACTTT.

The CDR3 DNA reads as TGCGCCAGCAGTCAATCGGGCAGGTGCTTAGCCAAAAACATTCAGTACTTC. Its protein product is CASSQSGRCLAKNIQYF. The V and J genes are TRBV23-1 and TRBJ2-4; D is unclear. TRBV23-1 is an open reading frame, and its role is uncertain. The CDR3 length is 17 residues. The V end lost 0 bases, the J end lost 0 bases, and 12 bases lay between the germline ends.

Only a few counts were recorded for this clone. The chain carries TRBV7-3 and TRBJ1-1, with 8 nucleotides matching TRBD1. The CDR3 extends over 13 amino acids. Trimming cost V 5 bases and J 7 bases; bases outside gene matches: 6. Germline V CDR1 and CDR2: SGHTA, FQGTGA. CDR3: CASSPDRGGEAFF. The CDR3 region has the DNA TGTGCCAGCAGCCCCGACAGGGGAGGTGAAGCTTTCTTT.

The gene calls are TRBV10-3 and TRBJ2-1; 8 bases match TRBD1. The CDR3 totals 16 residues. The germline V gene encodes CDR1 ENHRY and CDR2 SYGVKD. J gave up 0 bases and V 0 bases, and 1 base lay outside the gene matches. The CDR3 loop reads CAISESTGVSYNEQFF. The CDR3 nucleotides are TGTGCCATCAGTGAGTCGACAGGGGTCTCCTACAATGAGCAGTTCTTC.

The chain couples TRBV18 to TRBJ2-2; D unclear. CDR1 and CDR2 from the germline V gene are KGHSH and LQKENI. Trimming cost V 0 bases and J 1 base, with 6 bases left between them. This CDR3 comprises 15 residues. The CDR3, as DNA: TGTGCCAGCTCACCACCAGCCGGGAACACCGGGGAGCTGTTTTTT. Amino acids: CASSPPAGNTGELFF. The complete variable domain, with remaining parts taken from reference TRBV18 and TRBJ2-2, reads NAGVMQNPRHLVRRRGQEARLRCSPMKGHSHVYWYRQLPEEGLKFMVYLQKENIIDESGMPKERFSAEFPKEGPSILRIQQVVRGDSAAYFCASSPPAGNTGELFFGEGSRLTVL.

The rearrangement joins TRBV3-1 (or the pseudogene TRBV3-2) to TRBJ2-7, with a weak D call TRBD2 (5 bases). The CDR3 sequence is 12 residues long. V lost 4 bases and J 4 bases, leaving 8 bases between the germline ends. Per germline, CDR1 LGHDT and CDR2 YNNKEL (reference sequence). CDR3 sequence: CASSPRGYEQYF. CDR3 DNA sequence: TGTGCCAGCAGCCCCCGCGGGTACGAGCAGTACTTC.

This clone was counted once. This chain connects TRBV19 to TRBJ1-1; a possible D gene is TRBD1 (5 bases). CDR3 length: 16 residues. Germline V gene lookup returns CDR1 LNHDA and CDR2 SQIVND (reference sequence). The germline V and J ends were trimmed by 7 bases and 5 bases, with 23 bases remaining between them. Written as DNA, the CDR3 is TGTGCCAGTATGCACGTCATGGGGGGAGGAACAACTGAAGCTTTCTTT. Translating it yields CASMHVMGGGTTEAFF. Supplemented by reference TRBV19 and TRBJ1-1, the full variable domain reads DGGITQSPKYLFRKEGQNVTLSCEQNLNHDAMYWYRQDPGQGLRLIYYSQIVNDFQKGDIAEGYSVSREKKESFPLTVTSAQKNPTAFYLCASMHVMGGGTTEAFFGQGTRLTVV.

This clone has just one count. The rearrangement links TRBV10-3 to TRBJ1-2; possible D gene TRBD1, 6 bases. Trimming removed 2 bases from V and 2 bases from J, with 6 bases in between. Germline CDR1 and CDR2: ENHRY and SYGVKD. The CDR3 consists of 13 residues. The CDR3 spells CAISEQGNYGYTF. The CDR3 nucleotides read TGTGCCATCAGTGAGCAGGGGAACTATGGCTACACCTTC.

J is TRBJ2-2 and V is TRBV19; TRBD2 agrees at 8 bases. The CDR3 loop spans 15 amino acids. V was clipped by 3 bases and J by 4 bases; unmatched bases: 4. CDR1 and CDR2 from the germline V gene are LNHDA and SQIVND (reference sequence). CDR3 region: CASSILSGVTGELFF. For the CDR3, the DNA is TGTGCCAGTAGTATCCTTAGCGGGGTCACCGGGGAGCTGTTTTTT.

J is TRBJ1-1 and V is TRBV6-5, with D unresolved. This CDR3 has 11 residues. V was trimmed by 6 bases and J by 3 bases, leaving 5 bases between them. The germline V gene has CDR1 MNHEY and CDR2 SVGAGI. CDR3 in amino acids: CASRGYTEAFF. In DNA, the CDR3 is TGTGCCAGCAGGGGCTACACTGAAGCTTTCTTT.

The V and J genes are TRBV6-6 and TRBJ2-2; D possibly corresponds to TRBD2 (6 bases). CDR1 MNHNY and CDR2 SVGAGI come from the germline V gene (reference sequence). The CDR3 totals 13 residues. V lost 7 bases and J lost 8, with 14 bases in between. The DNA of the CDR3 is TGTGCCAGCATCTCTGGAGGGATAGGGGAGCTGTTTTTT. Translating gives CASISGGIGELFF.

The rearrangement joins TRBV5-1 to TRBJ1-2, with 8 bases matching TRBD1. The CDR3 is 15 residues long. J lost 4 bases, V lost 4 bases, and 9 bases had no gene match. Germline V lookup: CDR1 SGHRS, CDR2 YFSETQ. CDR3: CASSPTTGEFYGYTF. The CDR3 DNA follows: TGCGCCAGCAGCCCGACGACAGGGGAATTCTATGGCTACACCTTC.

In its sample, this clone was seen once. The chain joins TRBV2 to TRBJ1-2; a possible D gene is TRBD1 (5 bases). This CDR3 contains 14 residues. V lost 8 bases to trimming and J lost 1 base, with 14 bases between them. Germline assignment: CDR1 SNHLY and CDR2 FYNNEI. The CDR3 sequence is CASAEQVVNYGYTF. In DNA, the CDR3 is TGTGCCAGCGCAGAACAGGTTGTTAACTATGGCTACACCTTC.

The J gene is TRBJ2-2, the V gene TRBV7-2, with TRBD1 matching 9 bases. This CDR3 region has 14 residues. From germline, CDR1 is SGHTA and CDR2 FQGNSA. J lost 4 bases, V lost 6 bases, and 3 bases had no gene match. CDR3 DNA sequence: TGTGCCAGCAGACAGGGGGCCAGCACCGGGGAGCTGTTTTTT. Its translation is CASRQGASTGELFF.

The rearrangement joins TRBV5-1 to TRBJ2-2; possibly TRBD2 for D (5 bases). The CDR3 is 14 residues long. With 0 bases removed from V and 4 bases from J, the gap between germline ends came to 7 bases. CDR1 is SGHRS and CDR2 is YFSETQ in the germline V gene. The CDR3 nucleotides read TGCGCCAGCAGCTTGGCGGGGTTCACCGGGGAGCTGTTTTTT. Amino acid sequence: CASSLAGFTGELFF.

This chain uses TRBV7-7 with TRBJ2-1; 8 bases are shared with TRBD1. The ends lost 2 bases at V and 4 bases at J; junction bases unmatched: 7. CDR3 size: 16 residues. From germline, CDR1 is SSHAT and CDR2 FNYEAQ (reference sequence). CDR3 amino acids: CASSLNWTGRYNEQFF. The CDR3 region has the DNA TGTGCCAGCAGCTTAAATTGGACAGGGAGGTACAATGAGCAGTTCTTC.

Here the CDR3 reads CAISELGDRNSPLHF. CDR3 in DNA: TGTGCCATCAGTGAGCTAGGGGACAGGAATTCACCCCTCCACTTT. The rearrangement uses TRBV10-3 and TRBJ1-6; 8 bases are a match to TRBD1. CDR1 is ENHRY, CDR2 SYGVKD, per germline. J gave up 7 bases and V 2 bases, and 4 bases lay outside the gene matches. This CDR3 is built from 15 residues.

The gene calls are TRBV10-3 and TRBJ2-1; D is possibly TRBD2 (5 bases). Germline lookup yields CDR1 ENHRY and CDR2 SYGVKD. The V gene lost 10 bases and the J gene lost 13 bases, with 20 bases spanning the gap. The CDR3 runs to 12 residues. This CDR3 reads CATWGTRADQFF. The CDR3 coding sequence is TGTGCCACCTGGGGTACTAGAGCGGACCAGTTCTTC.

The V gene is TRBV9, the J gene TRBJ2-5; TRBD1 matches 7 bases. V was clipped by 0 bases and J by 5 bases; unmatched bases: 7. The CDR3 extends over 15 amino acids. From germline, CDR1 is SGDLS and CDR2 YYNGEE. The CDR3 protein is CASSVGDRAAETQYF. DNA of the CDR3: TGTGCCAGCAGCGTAGGCGACAGGGCTGCGGAGACCCAGTACTTC.

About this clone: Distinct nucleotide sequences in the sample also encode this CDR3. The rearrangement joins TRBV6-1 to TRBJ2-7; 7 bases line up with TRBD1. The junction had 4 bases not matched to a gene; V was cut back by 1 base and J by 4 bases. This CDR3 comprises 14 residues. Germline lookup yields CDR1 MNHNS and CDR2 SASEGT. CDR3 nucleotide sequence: TGTGCCAGCAGTGAAGGGACAGGTTTTTACGAGCAGTACTTC. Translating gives CASSEGTGFYEQYF.

Here the CDR3 DNA reads TGTGCCAGCAGCTTTGGCAGGGGGTCACAAGAGACCCAGTACTTC. The encoded protein is CASSFGRGSQETQYF. The chain joins TRBV11-3 to TRBJ2-5, with 7 bases that match TRBD1. Germline trimming cut 3 bases from V and 2 bases from J; bases unmatched to any gene: 6. Germline V gene sequence: CDR1 SGHNT, CDR2 YENEEA. The length of the CDR3 is 15 residues.